This T cell receptor beta chain is from a study of T cell repertoires in cytomegalovirus infection. The wider study: TCR beta signatures that were public indicated CMV infection and matching HLA type.

Overall study results and limits: HLA-C-restricted, CMV-specific TCR beta clonotypes were dominant ex vivo.

TCRdb analysed the reads with MiXCR anew, one entry per CDR3 protein. This table holds 450,000 to 600,000 distinct CDR3 sequences, roughly 12% found once. This CDR3 spans 16 amino acids. The V gene's germline CDR1 is SEHNR and CDR2 FQNEAQ (reference sequence). V shed 5 bases, J shed 7 bases, and the junction held 13 bases outside the gene matches. This clonotype has ten or more counts. What it binds is not known. The rearrangement joins TRBV7-9 to TRBJ2-1; 8 bases fit TRBD2. Sample: PBMCs. The origin of this receptor is a human donor in good health (CMV status not recorded). Some clones in this sample may be carry-over from other donors' samples. The CDR3 DNA follows: TGTGCCAGCAGCGCGCGGACTAGCCCCATCTGGAATGAGCAGTTCTTC. As protein: CASSARTSPIWNEQFF.